These 27 T cell receptor beta chains came from one sample sequenced in a study of T-cell reconstitution after alpha-beta-depleted transplantation in children. Unique molecular identifiers were incorporated into the prepared TCRbeta library. MiXCR, run by TCRdb on the PCR reads, gives a single entry per CDR3 protein. The data show about 250,000 distinct CDR3 sequences, with 20% to 30% seen just once and under 5.5% held by the top ten. Sequencing was performed on PBMCs, mostly from graft donor cells, taken 360 days after TCRalphabeta/CD19-depleted stem cell transplant. These receptors originate from a female patient aged 2-10 years who had a stem cell transplant for congenital amegakaryocytic thrombocytopenia, so the T cells may come from the graft donor.

This chain links TRBV6-2 or TRBV6-3 with TRBJ1-5; possible D gene TRBD1, 6 bases. CDR3 length equals 17 residues. V gave up 1 base and J gave up 0 bases, with 13 bases separating them. The germline CDR1 and CDR2 sequences are MNHEY and SVGEGT. The CDR3 region has the DNA TGTGCCAGCAGTTACTTCCCCTGGGACACTAGCAATCAGCCCCAGCATTTT. Protein sequence: CASSYFPWDTSNQPQHF.

This clonotype came up a few times. This rearrangement joins TRBV14 to TRBJ2-5; D call uncertain. CDR3 length equals 13 residues. Trimming removed 1 base at V and 5 bases at J, with 8 bases between. Germline assignment: CDR1 SGHDN and CDR2 FVKESK. The DNA for the CDR3 is TGTGCCAGCAGCCAAGCGGTCTACGAGACCCAGTACTTC. Protein product: CASSQAVYETQYF.

The chain employs TRBV12-3 or TRBV12-4 and TRBJ2-2; 9 positions agree with TRBD1. This CDR3 contains 16 residues. Trimming cost V 5 bases and J 1 base; bases outside gene matches: 5. CDR3 DNA: TGTGCCAGCAGTCAACAGGGGGCCGTGAACACCGGGGAGCTGTTTTTT. This gives the protein CASSQQGAVNTGELFF.

V and J are TRBV6-1 and TRBJ2-3; 10 bases align to TRBD1. V was pared by 5 bases and J by 2 bases, with 7 bases of the junction left unmatched. This CDR3 is built from 16 residues. Germline CDR1 and CDR2: MNHNS and SASEGT. For the CDR3, the DNA is TGTGCCAGCAGTCCCACAGGGACAGGGGTCACAGATACGCAGTATTTT. It encodes CASSPTGTGVTDTQYF.

The chain couples TRBV6-2 or TRBV6-3 to TRBJ1-4; D perhaps matches TRBD1 (6 bases). CDR3 length: 16 residues. Germline assignment: CDR1 MNHEY and CDR2 SVGEGT. Trimming took off 2 bases at V and 5 bases at J, with 15 bases between the two ends. DNA of the CDR3: TGTGCCAGCAGTTACCTCGAAACAGGGTTGAATGAAAAACTGTTTTTT. Translation gives CASSYLETGLNEKLFF.

The chain uses TRBV5-1 and TRBJ2-6, with D perhaps TRBD1 (5 bases). Germline assignment: CDR1 SGHRS and CDR2 YFSETQ. The CDR3 is 14 residues long. The germline V and J ends were trimmed by 2 bases and 4 bases, with 7 bases remaining between them. CDR3 sequence: CASSLGAGANVLTF. CDR3 in DNA: TGCGCCAGCAGCTTAGGGGCCGGGGCCAACGTCCTGACTTTC.

This clonotype showed up many times. V gene TRBV27 combines with J gene TRBJ2-5; D not certain. Trimming left V 6 bases short and J 1 base short, with 9 bases between. CDR1 and CDR2 from the germline V gene are MNHEY and SMNVEV (reference sequence). This CDR3 spans 13 amino acids. This chain's CDR3 is CASSIGIQETQYF. CDR3 coding DNA: TGTGCCAGCAGCATAGGTATCCAAGAGACCCAGTACTTC.

This clonotype showed up many times. The chain joins TRBV9 to TRBJ2-1, with 8 bases aligning to TRBD2. Germline CDR1 SGDLS, CDR2 YYNGEE. The V gene end was trimmed by 4 bases and the J gene end by 2 bases; junction bases not matched to a gene: 2. The CDR3 contains 14 residues. The CDR3 here is CASSTGGAYNEQFF. CDR3 nucleotides: TGTGCCAGCAGCACCGGGGGGGCCTACAATGAGCAGTTCTTC.

The table lists this clonotype with a few counts. This sequence joins TRBV20-1 and TRBJ1-6; 8 bases fit TRBD1. CDR1 and CDR2 (germline): DFQATT, SNEGSKA (reference sequence). This CDR3 comprises 13 residues. With V trimmed by 7 bases and J by 10 bases, 9 bases remained unmatched. CDR3 sequence (DNA): TGCAGTGTCCCGACAGGGGATGGCTCACCCCTCCACTTT. Protein sequence: CSVPTGDGSPLHF.

This clonotype showed up just a few times. The CDR3 loop reads CAISPTGGKRYEQYF. The CDR3 DNA reads TGTGCCATCAGTCCGACAGGGGGCAAGAGGTACGAGCAGTACTTC. The rearrangement uses TRBV10-3 and TRBJ2-7; 10 nucleotides line up with TRBD1. The junction had 8 bases not matched to a gene; V was cut back by 5 bases and J by 4 bases. This CDR3 comprises 15 residues. The germline gives CDR1 ENHRY, CDR2 SYGVKD.

The CDR3 region is CASRQGRGDEKLFF. DNA of the CDR3: TGTGCCAGCAGGCAAGGCAGGGGGGATGAAAAACTGTTTTTT. The chain carries TRBV28 and TRBJ1-4, with TRBD1 matching 7 bases. Germline V gene sequence: CDR1 MDHEN, CDR2 SYDVKM. J lost 6 bases, V lost 6 bases, and 7 bases had no gene match. There are 14 residues in the CDR3.

This clonotype has more than one count but fewer than ten. The chain employs TRBV7-9 and TRBJ1-2; TRBD1 aligns across 8 bases. V shed 2 bases, J shed 8 bases, and the junction held 4 bases outside the gene matches. Germline V gives CDR1 SEHNR, CDR2 FQNEAQ (reference sequence). This CDR3 contains 13 residues. In DNA form, the CDR3 reads TGTGCCAGCAGCTTATCAGGGGGCCAGGGCTACACCTTC. Its protein is CASSLSGGQGYTF.

This clonotype was seen ten or more times. This chain links TRBV20-1 with TRBJ2-3; no reliable D call. Trimming took 2 bases from V and 5 from J, leaving 8 bases between them. CDR3 length equals 12 residues. CDR1 is DFQATT and CDR2 is SNEGSKA in the germline V gene (reference sequence). The CDR3 here is CSARKGLDTQYF. Here the CDR3 DNA reads TGCAGTGCTAGAAAGGGTCTAGATACGCAGTATTTT.

This clonotype was recorded a few times. The chain employs TRBV19 and TRBJ2-1, with 15 bases identical to TRBD2. Germline V gene lookup returns CDR1 LNHDA and CDR2 SQIVND (reference sequence). The V gene end was trimmed by 9 bases and the J gene end by 5 bases; junction bases not matched to a gene: 5. The CDR3 totals 15 residues. The DNA for the CDR3 is TGTGCCAGCGGGACTAGCGGGAGGTTCGACAATGAGCAGTTCTTC. Translating gives CASGTSGRFDNEQFF.

The rearrangement uses TRBV4-1 and TRBJ2-7; D gene unclear. The CDR3 is made up of 14 amino acids. The germline gives CDR1 MGHRA, CDR2 YSYEKL. Trimming took off 1 base at V and 2 bases at J, with 9 bases between the two ends. DNA of the CDR3: TGCGCCAGCAGCCAAGGCGACTTAACCTACGAGCAGTACTTC. This translates into CASSQGDLTYEQYF.

This sequence joins TRBV4-1 and TRBJ2-7; D not certain. CDR3 length equals 13 residues. In germline, CDR1 is MGHRA, CDR2 YSYEKL. V was shortened by 0 bases and J by 7 bases, with 10 bases between the two germline ends. The CDR3 sequence is CASSQETLREQYF. CDR3 sequence (DNA): TGCGCCAGCAGCCAAGAGACCTTGAGGGAGCAGTACTTC.

This clonotype was observed a few times. The CDR3 reads CASRRGDETQYF. In DNA form, the CDR3 reads TGTGCCAGCCGGCGGGGGGACGAGACCCAGTACTTC. This chain uses TRBV11-2 with TRBJ2-5; 8 bases line up with TRBD2. J lost 5 bases, V lost 8 bases, and 4 bases had no gene match. Germline V gene lookup returns CDR1 SGHAT and CDR2 FQNNGV. CDR3 size: 12 residues.

The chain links TRBV4-1 to TRBJ1-1, with 7 bases that match TRBD1. The CDR3 totals 15 residues. Germline CDR1 and CDR2: MGHRA and YSYEKL. Trimming cost V 4 bases and J 1 base; bases outside gene matches: 6. The CDR3 DNA reads TGCGCCAGCAGCCTGACCGGGACAGCGAACACTGAAGCTTTCTTT. This sequence encodes CASSLTGTANTEAFF.

The V gene is TRBV9, the J gene TRBJ2-1; TRBD2 matches 8 bases. This CDR3 comprises 17 residues. The J segment lost 6 bases and the V segment lost 0 bases, leaving 11 bases of the junction unmatched. CDR1 is SGDLS and CDR2 is YYNGEE in the germline V gene. CDR3 sequence: CASSVGVRLAGINEQFF. CDR3 sequence (DNA): TGTGCCAGCAGCGTAGGAGTAAGGCTAGCGGGTATCAATGAGCAGTTCTTC.

This clonotype was picked up a small number of times. V is TRBV28 and J is TRBJ2-7; 11 bases are shared with TRBD2. The V and J ends lost 6 bases and 4 bases, in that order; junction bases with no gene match: 8. The germline CDR1 and CDR2 sequences are MDHEN and SYDVKM. CDR3 length: 15 amino acids. This CDR3 reads CASSSIAGGPYEQYF. In DNA, the CDR3 is TGTGCCAGCAGCAGCATAGCGGGGGGGCCTTACGAGCAGTACTTC. The complete variable domain, with remaining parts taken from reference TRBV28 and TRBJ2-7, reads DVKVTQSSRYLVKRTGEKVFLECVQDMDHENMFWYRQDPGLGLRLIYFSYDVKMKEKGDIPEGYSVSREKKERFSLILESASTNQTSMYLCASSSIAGGPYEQYFGPGTRLTVT.

The chain joins TRBV3-1 to TRBJ2-5; TRBD2 matches at 7 bases. Per germline, CDR1 LGHDT and CDR2 YNNKEL (reference sequence). The CDR3 runs 15 residues. V lost 1 base, J lost 3 bases, and 5 bases stayed unmatched. DNA of the CDR3: TGTGCCAGCAGCCAAGCCCGCAGCGGGGAAGAGACCCAGTACTTC. This gives the protein CASSQARSGEETQYF.

This clonotype was detected ten times or more. The chain couples TRBV12-3 or TRBV12-4 to TRBJ2-3; D perhaps matches TRBD2 (7 bases). V lost 5 bases and J 2 bases, leaving 11 bases between the germline ends. The CDR3 sequence is 14 residues long. CDR3 sequence reads: CASSRGGITDTQYF. In DNA, the CDR3 is TGTGCCAGCAGTAGGGGGGGGATCACAGATACGCAGTATTTT.

The genes are TRBV10-3 and TRBJ2-7, with D uncertain. Trimming took off 1 base at V and 0 bases at J, with 4 bases between the two ends. CDR1 is ENHRY and CDR2 is SYGVKD in the germline V gene. This CDR3 has 13 residues. This chain's CDR3 is CAISELVSYEQYF. The CDR3 nucleotides are TGTGCCATCAGTGAGTTGGTCTCCTACGAGCAGTACTTC.

This clonotype was counted only a few times. The chain uses TRBV7-8 and TRBJ2-5, with unresolved D. Per germline, CDR1 SGHVS and CDR2 FQNEAQ. This CDR3 contains 14 residues. V was pared by 3 bases and J by 2 bases, with 10 bases between. As DNA, the CDR3 is TGTGCCAGCAGCTTGGTGGGGATACAAGAGACCCAGTACTTC. This encodes CASSLVGIQETQYF.

This clonotype has more than one count but fewer than ten. The junction departs from the called germline gene at one end, perhaps through a read error. This chain joins TRBV12-3 or TRBV12-4 and TRBJ1-2; 7 bases are a match to TRBD1. The CDR3 totals 12 residues. The CDR3 is CASSLAGGGYTF. The DNA of the CDR3 is TGTGCCAGCAGTCTAGCAGGGGGTGGCTACACCTTC.

CDR3 region: CASSSLLAASTDTQYF. DNA for the CDR3: TGCGCCAGCAGCAGTCTTCTAGCGGCTAGCACAGATACGCAGTATTTT. The chain is built from TRBV5-1 and TRBJ2-3; 7 positions match TRBD2. The CDR3 has 16 residues. Germline V lookup: CDR1 SGHRS, CDR2 YFSETQ. The trim removed 4 bases at V and 0 bases at J, leaving 8 bases unmatched. The entire variable domain, with the rest obtained from reference TRBV5-1 and TRBJ2-3, is as follows: KAGVTQTPRYLIKTRGQQVTLSCSPISGHRSVSWYQQTPGQGLQFLFEYFSETQRNKGNFPGRFSGRQFSNSRSEMNVSTLELGDSALYLCASSSLLAASTDTQYFGPGTRLTVL.

The chain's CDR3 is CASSLMGGGGETQYF. CDR3 DNA sequence: TGTGCCAGCAGTTTAATGGGGGGCGGGGGGGAGACCCAGTACTTC. This sequence joins TRBV12-3 or TRBV12-4 and TRBJ2-5; TRBD2 aligns across 8 bases. The CDR3 is 15 residues long. J lost 5 bases, V lost 2 bases, and 7 bases had no gene match.